This entry lists 30 T cell receptor beta chains sequenced from one sample in a study of shared clonotypes between healthy human individuals. The protocol was immunoSEQ multiplex PCR, while the TCRdb copy is restricted to in-frame clones and leaves out a portion. Among approximately 1,000,000 clones listed, about 72% were seen once. The sample comprised memory CD4+ T cells from PBMCs. Subset described: CD45RA-negative fraction. The origin of the receptors is a man younger than 35 in good health. Some clones in this sample may be carry-over from other donors' samples.

This chain connects TRBV29-1 to TRBJ1-5; the D gene is possibly TRBD1 (6 bases). This CDR3 comprises 13 residues. The ends were cut back, 4 bases at V and 0 bases at J, with 7 bases in the middle. The germline gives CDR1 SQVTM, CDR2 ANQGSEA. As DNA, the CDR3 is TGCAGCGTTGGGACAGCTAGCAATCAGCCCCAGCATTTT. It translates to CSVGTASNQPQHF.

The chain recombines TRBV6-5 with TRBJ1-5; weak D call: TRBD1 (6 bases). The V gene's germline CDR1 is MNHEY and CDR2 SVGAGI. The CDR3 extends over 15 amino acids. V shed 2 bases and J shed 1 base, with 9 bases lying between them. CDR3: CASSYDRLSNQPQHF. As DNA, the CDR3 is TGTGCCAGCAGTTACGACAGGTTAAGCAATCAGCCCCAGCATTTT.

This clone was observed many times. This rearrangement joins TRBV5-6 to TRBJ1-3; D is perhaps TRBD1 (6 bases). The V gene lost 4 bases and the J gene lost 1 base, with 18 bases spanning the gap. This CDR3 spans 17 amino acids. The germline CDR1 and CDR2 sequences are SGHDT and YYEEEE. This chain's CDR3 is CASSTAGGRGSGNTIYF. In DNA form, the CDR3 reads TGTGCCAGCAGCACCGCGGGGGGCAGGGGTTCTGGAAACACCATATATTTT.

This clone turned up a few times. Given a much more abundant clone one base away, this may be a read error. The rearrangement joins TRBV2 to TRBJ1-1; possibly TRBD1 for D (5 bases). The germline V gene encodes CDR1 SNHLY and CDR2 FYNNEI. CDR3 length: 12 residues. The V end was cut by 5 bases, the J end by 3 bases, with 7 bases between. The CDR3 nucleotides read TGTGCCAGCAGTTGGGGGGACACTGAAGCTTTCTTT. It yields the protein CASSWGDTEAFF.

Details on this clone: The sample has other DNA sequences that encode this CDR3 too. V usage is TRBV7-9 and J usage is TRBJ2-1, with no clear D. Trimming cost V 2 bases and J 7 bases, with 6 bases left between them. Looked up from germline, CDR1 is SEHNR and CDR2 is FQNEAQ (reference sequence). The CDR3 length is 12 residues. For the CDR3, the DNA is TGTGCCAGCAGCTTAAAGGTAAATGAGCAGTTCTTC. Protein sequence: CASSLKVNEQFF.

This chain connects TRBV5-5 to TRBJ2-7; TRBD1 matches 9 bases. Trimming cost V 4 bases and J 4 bases; bases outside gene matches: 9. The length of the CDR3 is 15 residues. CDR1 and CDR2 from the germline V gene are SGHKS and YYEKEE (reference sequence). CDR3 residues: CASSEAGTGSYEQYF. The CDR3 coding sequence is TGTGCCAGCAGCGAAGCCGGGACAGGGTCGTACGAGCAGTACTTC.

As regards this clone: Other DNA sequences of this sample code for an identical CDR3. The V call is TRBV6-1, the J call TRBJ2-7, with TRBD1 as a possible D gene (6 bases). The CDR3 runs 14 residues. The germline V and J ends were trimmed by 3 bases and 2 bases, with 11 bases remaining between them. Germline values: CDR1 MNHNS, CDR2 SASEGT. The CDR3 loop reads CASSEGAGTYEQYF. CDR3 nucleotides: TGTGCCAGCAGTGAGGGGGCAGGAACCTACGAGCAGTACTTC.

This chain connects TRBV9 to TRBJ2-3; a weak D match, TRBD1 (5 bases). This CDR3 is 14 amino acids long. Trimming pared 1 base from V and 2 bases from J, leaving 8 bases between. CDR1 and CDR2 (germline): SGDLS, YYNGEE. CDR3: CASSVRGSTDTQYF. For the CDR3, the DNA is TGTGCCAGCAGCGTAAGGGGTTCCACAGATACGCAGTATTTT.

This clone showed up just a few times. The genes are TRBV7-9 and TRBJ2-2, with TRBD2 matching 9 bases. The germline V gene encodes CDR1 SEHNR and CDR2 FQNEAQ (reference sequence). This CDR3 has 17 residues. V lost 2 bases to trimming and J lost 6 bases; unmatched junction nucleotides: 10. CDR3 sequence (DNA): TGTGCCAGCAGCTTAAGTCGGATAGCGGGAGATCCCGGGGAGCTGTTTTTT. Translated, it gives CASSLSRIAGDPGELFF.

The CDR3 region is CASSWDSTKYNEQFF. The CDR3 DNA is TGTGCCAGCAGCTGGGACTCAACCAAATACAATGAGCAGTTCTTC. This sequence joins TRBV7-9 and TRBJ2-1, with a possible D match to TRBD2 (6 bases). The CDR3 has 15 residues. Germline CDR1 and CDR2: SEHNR and FQNEAQ (reference sequence). Trimming removed 4 bases at V and 4 bases at J, with 14 bases between.

This clone was observed a handful of times. This sequence joins TRBV6-5 and TRBJ1-2; D might be TRBD1 (6 bases). The germline V gene has CDR1 MNHEY and CDR2 SVGAGI. Deletions cut 8 bases from V and 2 bases from J, with 9 bases between. The CDR3 has 12 residues. The CDR3: CASSQGNYGYTF. The CDR3 coding sequence is TGTGCCAGCTCCCAGGGGAACTATGGCTACACCTTC.

The V call is TRBV5-6, the J call TRBJ2-1; 8 positions match TRBD2. The germline V gene encodes CDR1 SGHDT and CDR2 YYEEEE. V shed 0 bases and J 9 bases; nucleotides not matched to a gene: 5. CDR3 length: 14 residues. The CDR3 protein is CASSLAGGPSEQFF. The DNA for the CDR3 is TGTGCCAGCAGCTTGGCGGGAGGGCCTAGTGAGCAGTTCTTC. Together with reference TRBV5-6 and TRBJ2-1, the CDR3 gives the full variable domain: DAGVTQSPTHLIKTRGQQVTLRCSPKSGHDTVSWYQQALGQGPQFIFQYYEEEERQRGNFPDRFSGHQFPNYSSELNVNALLLGDSALYLCASSLAGGPSEQFFGPGTRLTVL.

The genes are TRBV28 and TRBJ1-5; 11 bases fit TRBD1. The CDR3 length is 20 residues. Germline lookup yields CDR1 MDHEN and CDR2 SYDVKM. The trim removed 6 bases at V and 7 bases at J, leaving 23 bases unmatched. CDR3 sequence reads: CASSVPGTGGFTDYRQPQHF. As DNA, the CDR3 is TGTGCCAGCAGCGTACCCGGGACAGGGGGTTTTACCGACTATCGACAGCCCCAGCATTTT.

CDR3 amino acids: CSVADRSSGNTIYF. CDR3 bases: TGCAGCGTAGCTGACAGGTCCTCTGGAAACACCATATATTTT. The chain carries TRBV29-1 and TRBJ1-3; D may be TRBD1 (6 bases). V lost 6 bases, J lost 0 bases, and 12 bases lay in between. Germline values: CDR1 SQVTM, CDR2 ANQGSEA. This CDR3 is 14 amino acids long. The full variable domain, completed using reference TRBV29-1 and TRBJ1-3, is SAVISQKPSRDICQRGTSLTIQCQVDSQVTMMFWYRQQPGQSLTLIATANQGSEATYESGFVIDKFPISRPNLTFSTLTVSNMSPEDSSIYLCSVADRSSGNTIYFGEGSWLTVV.

This rearrangement joins TRBV11-3 to TRBJ1-3, with a weak D call TRBD1 (6 bases). With 3 bases removed from V and 4 bases from J, the gap between germline ends came to 10 bases. Germline CDR1 reads SGHNT; CDR2 reads YENEEA. The CDR3 totals 14 residues. The CDR3 sequence: CASSFSGDGNTIYF. DNA of the CDR3: TGTGCCAGCAGCTTTTCAGGGGACGGAAACACCATATATTTT.

The chain recombines TRBV15 with TRBJ2-1, with D unresolved. This CDR3 is built from 14 residues. Deletions cut 1 base from V and 3 bases from J, with 7 bases between. The germline gives CDR1 LNHNV, CDR2 YYDKDF (reference sequence). CDR3 nucleotide sequence: TGTGCCACCAGCAGAGGAGTTGGCTACAATGAGCAGTTCTTC. Its protein is CATSRGVGYNEQFF.

This sequence joins TRBV5-1 and TRBJ2-1; D may be TRBD2 (5 bases). This CDR3 region has 13 residues. Germline CDR1 reads SGHRS; CDR2 reads YFSETQ. Trimming removed 0 bases at V and 9 bases at J, with 10 bases between. The CDR3 here is CASSLVSDSEQFF. CDR3 nucleotides: TGCGCCAGCAGCTTGGTTAGCGATTCTGAGCAGTTCTTC.

A single count supports this clone. This chain links TRBV29-1 with TRBJ1-1; D unresolved. The V end was cut by 5 bases, the J end by 0 bases, with 10 bases between. CDR1 and CDR2 (germline): SQVTM, ANQGSEA. The CDR3 loop spans 13 amino acids. DNA for the CDR3: TGCAGCGTTTTACGTCCGCTGAACACTGAAGCTTTCTTT. Protein: CSVLRPLNTEAFF.

The chain couples TRBV7-3 to TRBJ2-2; 9 positions match TRBD1. The CDR3 has 15 residues. Trimming took 7 bases from V and 1 from J; bases not matched to a gene: 4. The V gene's germline CDR1 is SGHTA and CDR2 FQGTGA. The CDR3 protein is CASKGQGLNTGELFF. CDR3 coding DNA: TGTGCCAGCAAAGGACAGGGGCTGAACACCGGGGAGCTGTTTTTT.

The gene calls are TRBV21-1 and TRBJ2-6; TRBD2 is taken as the D call from the table, unchecked against the DNA. TRBV21-1 constitutes a pseudogene. CDR3 length: 21 amino acids. Written as DNA, the CDR3 is TGTGCCAGCAGCAAAACGGAGGGACTAGCGGGGACAAGCTCTGGGGCCAACGTCCTGACTTTC. This gives the protein CASSKTEGLAGTSSGANVLTF.

CDR3 protein: CASSPPGDEQFF. For the CDR3, the DNA is TGCGCCAGCAGCCCCCCTGGGGATGAGCAGTTCTTC. The chain employs TRBV5-1 and TRBJ2-1; D is unclear. Germline V gene sequence: CDR1 SGHRS, CDR2 YFSETQ. The CDR3 consists of 12 residues. Trimming took 4 bases from V and 8 from J, leaving 10 bases between them.

The chain joins TRBV27 to TRBJ1-6; tentatively, D is TRBD1 (5 bases). V was cut by 7 bases and J by 9 bases, with 22 bases left in between. From germline, CDR1 is MNHEY and CDR2 SMNVEV (reference sequence). This CDR3 contains 16 residues. The DNA of the CDR3 is TGTGCCAGCACCCTACTGGGGAGGGGTAGGGTTTCACCCCTCCACTTT. Protein sequence: CASTLLGRGRVSPLHF.

This clone was detected only once. The chain employs TRBV19 and TRBJ2-3; 9 positions agree with TRBD2. There are 15 residues in the CDR3. Per germline, CDR1 LNHDA and CDR2 SQIVND (reference sequence). The J segment lost 3 bases and the V segment lost 3 bases, leaving 4 bases of the junction unmatched. This chain's CDR3 is CASSIAGGGTDTQYF. Here the CDR3 DNA reads TGTGCCAGTAGTATCGCGGGAGGGGGAACAGATACGCAGTATTTT.

The chain employs TRBV30 and TRBJ1-4; TRBD1 is a possible D gene (6 bases). The V gene lost 6 bases and the J gene lost 4 bases, with 12 bases spanning the gap. The CDR3 extends over 13 amino acids. CDR1 is GTSNPN and CDR2 is SVGIG in the germline V gene (reference sequence). CDR3 sequence reads: CACQGGGNEKLFF. The CDR3, as DNA: TGTGCCTGTCAGGGAGGGGGTAATGAAAAACTGTTTTTT.

In the case of this clone: At one boundary the junction diverges from the germline segment, which might be a read error. The chain employs TRBV5-4 and TRBJ2-3, with TRBD2 identical over 9 bases. The CDR3 is made up of 16 amino acids. Germline V gene sequence: CDR1 SGHNT, CDR2 YYREEE (reference sequence). DNA for the CDR3: TGCGCCAGCAGCCAAGCAAGACTAGCGGTAACAGATACGCAGTATTTT. This codes for CASSQARLAVTDTQYF.

J is TRBJ1-1 and V is TRBV7-9; D is undetermined. CDR1 and CDR2 from the germline V gene are SEHNR and FQNEAQ (reference sequence). The CDR3 runs 13 residues. V was cut by 5 bases and J by 5 bases, with 12 bases left in between. CDR3 loop: CASSARTETEAFF. CDR3 in DNA: TGTGCCAGCAGCGCCCGGACTGAGACTGAAGCTTTCTTT.

This clone has a handful of counts. This chain connects TRBV7-8 to TRBJ1-4, with 9 positions matching TRBD1. Germline CDR1 is SGHVS and CDR2 is FQNEAQ. With 5 bases clipped from V and 2 bases from J, the junction kept 6 bases outside the gene matches. The CDR3 has 16 amino acids. The CDR3 reads CASSQQGAATNEKLFF. In DNA, the CDR3 is TGTGCCAGCAGCCAACAGGGGGCGGCGACTAATGAAAAACTGTTTTTT. The full variable domain, in which reference TRBV7-8 and TRBJ1-4 provide the parts outside the CDR3, is GAGVSQSPRYKVAKRGQDVALRCDPISGHVSLFWYQQALGQGPEFLTYFQNEAQLDKSGLPSDRFFAERPEGSVSTLKIQRTQQEDSAVYLCASSQQGAATNEKLFFGSGTQLSVL.

The chain is built from TRBV5-1 and TRBJ2-5, with D unresolved. Germline CDR1 SGHRS, CDR2 YFSETQ. There are 14 residues in the CDR3. V shed 3 bases and J shed 3 bases, with 12 bases lying between them. The CDR3 reads CASSYSPNEETQYF. The CDR3 bases are TGCGCCAGCAGCTACTCCCCGAACGAAGAGACCCAGTACTTC.

The V gene is TRBV2, the J gene TRBJ1-1; maybe TRBD1 (6 bases). Germline V gives CDR1 SNHLY, CDR2 FYNNEI. The ends were cut back, 8 bases at V and 6 bases at J, with 31 bases in the middle. This CDR3 is 18 amino acids long. The CDR3 coding sequence is TGTGCCAGCCAGTCGGGTAGAGGGACCCGGACAGACAAACCTGAAGCTTTCTTT. Residues: CASQSGRGTRTDKPEAFF.

V usage is TRBV2 and J usage is TRBJ2-3; a weak D match, TRBD2 (6 bases). Per germline, CDR1 SNHLY and CDR2 FYNNEI. The V gene lost 2 bases and the J gene lost 6 bases, with 15 bases spanning the gap. The CDR3 loop spans 15 amino acids. The CDR3 DNA follows: TGTGCCAGCAGTGAATGGGCCCGGGGACTGGATACGCAGTATTTT. It encodes CASSEWARGLDTQYF.